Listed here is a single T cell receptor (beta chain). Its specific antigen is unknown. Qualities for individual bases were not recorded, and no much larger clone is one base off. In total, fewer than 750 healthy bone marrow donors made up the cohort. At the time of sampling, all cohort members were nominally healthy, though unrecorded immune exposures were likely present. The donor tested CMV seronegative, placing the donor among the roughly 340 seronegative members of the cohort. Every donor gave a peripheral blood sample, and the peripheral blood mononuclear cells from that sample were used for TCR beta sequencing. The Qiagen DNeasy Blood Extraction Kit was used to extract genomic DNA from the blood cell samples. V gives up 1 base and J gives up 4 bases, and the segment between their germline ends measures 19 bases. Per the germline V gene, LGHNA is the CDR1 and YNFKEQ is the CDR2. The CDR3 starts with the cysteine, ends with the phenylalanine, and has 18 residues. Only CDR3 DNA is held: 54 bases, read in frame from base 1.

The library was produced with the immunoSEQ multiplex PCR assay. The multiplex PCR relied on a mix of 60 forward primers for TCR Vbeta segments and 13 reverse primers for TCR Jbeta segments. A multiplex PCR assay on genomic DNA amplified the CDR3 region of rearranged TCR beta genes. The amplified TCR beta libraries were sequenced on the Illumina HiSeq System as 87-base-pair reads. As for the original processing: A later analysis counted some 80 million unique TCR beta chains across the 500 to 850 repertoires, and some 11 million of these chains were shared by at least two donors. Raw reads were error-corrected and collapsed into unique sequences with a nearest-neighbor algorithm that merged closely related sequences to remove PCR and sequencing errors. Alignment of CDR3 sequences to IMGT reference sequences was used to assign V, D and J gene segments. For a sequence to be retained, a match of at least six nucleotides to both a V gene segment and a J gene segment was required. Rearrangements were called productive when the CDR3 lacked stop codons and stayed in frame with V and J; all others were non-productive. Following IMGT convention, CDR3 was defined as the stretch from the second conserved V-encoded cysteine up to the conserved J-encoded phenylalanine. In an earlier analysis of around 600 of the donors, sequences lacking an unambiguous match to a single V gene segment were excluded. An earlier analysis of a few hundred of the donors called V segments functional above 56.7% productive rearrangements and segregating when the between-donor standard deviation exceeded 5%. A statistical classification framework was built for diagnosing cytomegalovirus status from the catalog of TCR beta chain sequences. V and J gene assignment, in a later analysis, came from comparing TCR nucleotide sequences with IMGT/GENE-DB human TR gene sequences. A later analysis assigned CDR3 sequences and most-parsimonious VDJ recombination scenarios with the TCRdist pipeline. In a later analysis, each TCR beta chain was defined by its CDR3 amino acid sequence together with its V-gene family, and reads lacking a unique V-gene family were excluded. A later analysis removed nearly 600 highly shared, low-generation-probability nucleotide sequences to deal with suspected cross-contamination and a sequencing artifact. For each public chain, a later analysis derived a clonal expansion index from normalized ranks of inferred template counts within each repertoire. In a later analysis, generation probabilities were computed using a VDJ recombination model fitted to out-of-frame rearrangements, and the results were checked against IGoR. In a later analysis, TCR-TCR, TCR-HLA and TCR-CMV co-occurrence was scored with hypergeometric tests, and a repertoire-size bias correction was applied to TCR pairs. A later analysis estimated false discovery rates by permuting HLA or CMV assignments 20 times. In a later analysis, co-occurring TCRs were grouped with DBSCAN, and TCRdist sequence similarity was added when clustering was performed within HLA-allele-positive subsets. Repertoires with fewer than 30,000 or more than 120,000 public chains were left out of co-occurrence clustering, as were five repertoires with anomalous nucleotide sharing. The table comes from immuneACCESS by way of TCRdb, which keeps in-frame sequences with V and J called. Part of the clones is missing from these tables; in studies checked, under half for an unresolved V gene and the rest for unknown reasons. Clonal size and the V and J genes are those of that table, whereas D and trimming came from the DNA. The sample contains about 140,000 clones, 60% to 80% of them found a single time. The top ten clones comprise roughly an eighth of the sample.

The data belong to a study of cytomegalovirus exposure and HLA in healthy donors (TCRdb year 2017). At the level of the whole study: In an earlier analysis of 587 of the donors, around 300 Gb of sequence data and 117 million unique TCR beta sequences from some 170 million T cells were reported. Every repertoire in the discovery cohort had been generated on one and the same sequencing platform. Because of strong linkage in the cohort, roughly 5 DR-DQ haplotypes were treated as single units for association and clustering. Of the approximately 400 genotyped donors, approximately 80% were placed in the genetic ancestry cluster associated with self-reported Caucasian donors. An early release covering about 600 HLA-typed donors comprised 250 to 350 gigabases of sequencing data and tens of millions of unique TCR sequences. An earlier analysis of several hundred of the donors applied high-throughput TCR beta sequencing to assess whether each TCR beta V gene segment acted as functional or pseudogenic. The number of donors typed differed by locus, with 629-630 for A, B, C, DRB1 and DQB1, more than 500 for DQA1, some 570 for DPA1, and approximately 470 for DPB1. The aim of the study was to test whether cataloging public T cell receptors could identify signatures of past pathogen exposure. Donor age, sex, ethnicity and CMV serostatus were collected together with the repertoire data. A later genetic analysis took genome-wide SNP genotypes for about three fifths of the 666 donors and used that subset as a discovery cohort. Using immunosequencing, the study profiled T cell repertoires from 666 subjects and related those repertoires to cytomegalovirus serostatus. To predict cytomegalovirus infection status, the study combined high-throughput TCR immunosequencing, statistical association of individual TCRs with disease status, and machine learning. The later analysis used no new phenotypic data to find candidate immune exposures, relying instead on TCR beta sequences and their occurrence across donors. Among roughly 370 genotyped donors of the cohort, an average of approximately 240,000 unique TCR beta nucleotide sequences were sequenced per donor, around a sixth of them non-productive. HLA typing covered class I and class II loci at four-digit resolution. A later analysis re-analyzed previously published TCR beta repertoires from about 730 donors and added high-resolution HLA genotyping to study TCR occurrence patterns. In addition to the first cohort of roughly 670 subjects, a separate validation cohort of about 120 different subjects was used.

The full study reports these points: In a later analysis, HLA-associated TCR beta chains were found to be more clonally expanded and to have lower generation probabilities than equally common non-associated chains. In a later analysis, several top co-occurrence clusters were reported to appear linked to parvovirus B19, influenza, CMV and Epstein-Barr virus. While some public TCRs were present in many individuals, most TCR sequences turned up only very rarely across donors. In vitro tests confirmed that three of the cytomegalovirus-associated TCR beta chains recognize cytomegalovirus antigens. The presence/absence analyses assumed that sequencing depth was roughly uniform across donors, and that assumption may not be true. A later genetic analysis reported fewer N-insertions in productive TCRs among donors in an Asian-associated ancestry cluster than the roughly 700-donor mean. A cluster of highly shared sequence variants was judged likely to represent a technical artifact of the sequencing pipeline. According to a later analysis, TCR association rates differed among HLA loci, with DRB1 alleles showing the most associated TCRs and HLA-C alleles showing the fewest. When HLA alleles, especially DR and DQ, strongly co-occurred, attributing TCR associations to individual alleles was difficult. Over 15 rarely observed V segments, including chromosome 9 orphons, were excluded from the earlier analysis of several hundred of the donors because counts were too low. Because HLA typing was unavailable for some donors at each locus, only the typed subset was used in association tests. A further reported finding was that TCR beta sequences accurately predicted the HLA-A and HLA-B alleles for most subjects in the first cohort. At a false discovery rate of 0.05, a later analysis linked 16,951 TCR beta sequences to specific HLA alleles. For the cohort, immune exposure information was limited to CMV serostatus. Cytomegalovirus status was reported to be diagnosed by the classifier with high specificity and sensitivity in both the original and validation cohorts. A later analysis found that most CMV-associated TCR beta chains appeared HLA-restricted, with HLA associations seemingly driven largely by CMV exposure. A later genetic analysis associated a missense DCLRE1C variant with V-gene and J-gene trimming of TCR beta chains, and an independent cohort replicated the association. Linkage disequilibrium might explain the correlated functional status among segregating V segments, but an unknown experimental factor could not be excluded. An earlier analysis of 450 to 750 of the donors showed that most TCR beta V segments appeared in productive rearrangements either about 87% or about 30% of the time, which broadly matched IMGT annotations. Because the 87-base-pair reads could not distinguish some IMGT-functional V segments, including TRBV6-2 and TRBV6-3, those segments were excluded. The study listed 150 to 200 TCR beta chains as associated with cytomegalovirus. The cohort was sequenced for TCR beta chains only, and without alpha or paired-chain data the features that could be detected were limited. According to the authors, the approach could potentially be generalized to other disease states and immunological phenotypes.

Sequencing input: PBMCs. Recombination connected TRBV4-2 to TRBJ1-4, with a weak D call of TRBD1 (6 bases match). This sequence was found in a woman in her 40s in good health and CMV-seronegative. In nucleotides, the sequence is TGTGCCAGCAGCCAAGTCTCGGCCAGGGGCCGTGGTAATGAAAAACTGTTTTTT. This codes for CASSQVSARGRGNEKLFF.